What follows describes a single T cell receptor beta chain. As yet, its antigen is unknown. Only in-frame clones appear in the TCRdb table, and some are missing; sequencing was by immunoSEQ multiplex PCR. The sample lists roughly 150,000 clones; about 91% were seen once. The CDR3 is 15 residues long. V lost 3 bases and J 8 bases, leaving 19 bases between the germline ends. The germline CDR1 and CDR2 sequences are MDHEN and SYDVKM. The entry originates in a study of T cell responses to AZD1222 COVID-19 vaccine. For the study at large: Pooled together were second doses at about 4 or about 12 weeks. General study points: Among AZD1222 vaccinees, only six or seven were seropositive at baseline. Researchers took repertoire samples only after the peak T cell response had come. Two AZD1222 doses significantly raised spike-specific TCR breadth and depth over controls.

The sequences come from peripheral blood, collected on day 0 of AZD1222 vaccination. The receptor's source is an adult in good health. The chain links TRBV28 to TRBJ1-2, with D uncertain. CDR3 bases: TGTGCCAGCAGTTTGGCGCAGGTGGCACTTAAGGGCTACACCTTC. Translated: CASSLAQVALKGYTF.